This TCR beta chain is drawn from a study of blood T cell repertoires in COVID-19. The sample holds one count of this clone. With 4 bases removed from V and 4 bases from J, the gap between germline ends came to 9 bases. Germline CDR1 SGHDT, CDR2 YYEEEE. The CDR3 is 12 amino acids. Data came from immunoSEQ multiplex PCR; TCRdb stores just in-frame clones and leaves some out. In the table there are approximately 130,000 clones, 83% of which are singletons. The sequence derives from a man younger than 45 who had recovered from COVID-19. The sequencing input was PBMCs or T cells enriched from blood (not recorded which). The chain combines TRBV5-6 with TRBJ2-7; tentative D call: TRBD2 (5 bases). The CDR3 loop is CASSQRDYEQYF. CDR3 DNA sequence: TGTGCCAGCAGCCAGAGGGATTACGAGCAGTACTTC.